This T cell receptor beta chain was retrieved from a study of post-analysis software for immune sequencing data. Overall study findings and caveats: TRBV5-6, TRBV5-1 and TRBV20-1 were among roughly 5 TRBV segments more frequent in patients than controls.

A word on this clonotype: What it binds is not known.

Built from TCR beta cDNA, the libraries had unique molecular identifiers in them. TCRdb reprocessed the PCR reads via MiXCR and lists one record per CDR3 protein. The table shows some 370,000 distinct CDR3 sequences, with approximately 38% occurring only once. V lost 5 bases and J lost 5, with 23 bases in between. The germline CDR1 and CDR2 sequences are KGHDR and SFDVKD. This CDR3 has 17 residues. The material sequenced was blood. The gene calls are TRBV24-1 and TRBJ2-5; D is unresolved. The TCR originated in a girl aged 10 to 17 with multiple sclerosis. CDR3 sequence reads: CATSVGIGSSYRETQYF. The CDR3 DNA is TGTGCCACCAGTGTGGGGATTGGGTCGTCATACCGGGAGACCCAGTACTTC.